The next 8 T cell receptor beta chains were all read from a single sample in a study of T cells in severe cutaneous drug reactions. Libraries were made by iRepertoire multiplex PCR with TCR subtype-specific primers for bulk and single-cell sequencing. TCRdb re-called the multiplex PCR reads, yielding one record per CDR3 amino acid sequence without DNA. This table lists some 9,900 distinct CDR3 sequences. The patients sequenced had a carbamazepine-induced Stevens-Johnson syndrome or toxic epidermal necrolysis reaction. Material for sequencing was cells from a skin blister. The receptors were gathered from a human donor with Stevens-Johnson syndrome, a severe cutaneous drug reaction.

The chain employs TRBV20-1 and TRBJ2-7. This CDR3 has 12 residues. Germline V gene sequence: CDR1 DFQATT, CDR2 SNEGSKA (reference sequence). The CDR3: CSAKGGTYEQYF.

Judged by frequency, this clonotype is medium-sized. The rearrangement uses TRBV20-1 and TRBJ2-1; TCRdb's D call of TRBD2 is untestable without DNA. This CDR3 comprises 13 residues. CDR1 and CDR2 from the germline V gene are DFQATT and SNEGSKA (reference sequence). CDR3 protein: CSASGTLDNEQFF.

The chain is built from TRBV20-1 and TRBJ2-1; the TCRdb D gene call, TRBD2, has no DNA to confirm it. Germline V CDR1 and CDR2: DFQATT, SNEGSKA (reference sequence). The CDR3 runs 15 residues. The CDR3 reads CSARTGGEGRNEQFF.

The genes are TRBV20-1 and TRBJ2-7. Germline V gives CDR1 DFQATT, CDR2 SNEGSKA (reference sequence). The CDR3 loop spans 13 amino acids. CDR3 sequence reads: CSARGSSSYEQYF.

The rearrangement uses TRBV20-1 and TRBJ1-6; TCRdb indicates TRBD1, and absent DNA this call remains unverified. The germline gives CDR1 DFQATT, CDR2 SNEGSKA (reference sequence). CDR3 length equals 13 residues. CDR3 residues: CSARGTEISPLHF.

According to its frequency, this clonotype is large. The chain joins TRBV20-1 to TRBJ2-7. The V gene's germline CDR1 is DFQATT and CDR2 SNEGSKA (reference sequence). The CDR3 is 15 amino acids. The CDR3 region is CSATRDSYSSYEQYF.

In terms of frequency, this clonotype is medium-sized. The chain has TRBV20-1 and TRBJ2-7; TCRdb proposes TRBD2, but this gene call is untestable without DNA. CDR1 and CDR2 (germline): DFQATT, SNEGSKA (reference sequence). The CDR3 has 14 residues. CDR3 sequence: CSAVAGGPGYEQYF.

The V gene is TRBV20-1, the J gene TRBJ1-1; TCRdb returns TRBD1, unconfirmable since there is no DNA. The CDR3 is made up of 15 amino acids. Germline CDR1 reads DFQATT; CDR2 reads SNEGSKA (reference sequence). Here the CDR3 reads CSAPKQGGANTEAFF.